Below, 24 T cell receptor beta chains from the same sample are listed, as sequenced in a study of response to subunit inactivated influenza vaccine (dated by TCRdb to 2016 to 2019). The time point label, read with the paper, signifies: around 47 days after influenza vaccine administration. To prepare the library, RT-PCR was applied. Reads for this sample came from an Illumina HiSeq 2500. Using fastp trimming at Q25 and MiXCR clonotype assembly, TCRdb reanalyzed the public sequencing data and kept in-frame beta chains. Rows matching on CDR3 protein sequence are summarized as one entry with the most common DNA and genes. In all, the sample holds some 500,000 distinct CDR3 sequences, and under 15% of those were seen once. The biggest ten clones account for around 12% of the sample. Sequencing was performed on PBMCs from blood, taken about 40 days after vaccination. Source of these receptors: a man aged 50-59 years who received an inactivated influenza vaccine. Donor details come from another sample of the same person, matched by shared clones.

This clonotype was counted a few times. This chain uses TRBV20-1 with TRBJ2-2, with D unresolved. Germline values: CDR1 DFQATT, CDR2 SNEGSKA (reference sequence). The CDR3 totals 15 residues. V lost 1 base and J 1 base, leaving 10 bases between the germline ends. The CDR3 nucleotides are TGCAGTGCTAGAGCTTCGGGCGGGAACACCGGGGAGCTGTTTTTT. It yields the protein CSARASGGNTGELFF.

Ten or more counts support this clonotype. The chain uses TRBV20-1 and TRBJ2-1; 9 bases align to TRBD1. Germline CDR1 is DFQATT and CDR2 is SNEGSKA (reference sequence). The CDR3 is 14 amino acids. V shed 5 bases, J shed 3 bases, and the junction held 5 bases outside the gene matches. The CDR3 sequence is CSARRDRDYNEQFF. For the CDR3, the DNA is TGCAGTGCTCGACGGGACAGGGACTACAATGAGCAGTTCTTC.

The chain combines TRBV12-3 or TRBV12-4 with TRBJ2-3; unclear D gene. The V end was cut by 11 bases, the J end by 4 bases, with 13 bases between. The CDR3 is made up of 12 amino acids. The DNA of the CDR3 is TGTGCCTCCTCTAGGGTGCCAGATACGCAGTATTTT. Translating it yields CASSRVPDTQYF.

Note on this clonotype: One base away lies a much larger clone, so this may be a sequencing read error. A read error is likely, as this CDR3 ends without the conserved phenylalanine or tryptophan. The chain employs TRBV10-3 and TRBJ2-1; D gene uncertain. From germline, CDR1 is ENHRY and CDR2 SYGVKD. V lost 3 bases and J lost 0, with 9 bases in between. The CDR3 is 15 residues long. This CDR3 is CAISELALSYNEQFS. CDR3 DNA: TGTGCCATCAGTGAATTAGCCCTCTCCTACAATGAGCAGTTCTCC.

Worth noting for this clonotype: It may be a read error: a sequence one base away is much more abundant. The genes are TRBV6-5 and TRBJ2-7; the D is unclear. In germline, CDR1 is MNHEY, CDR2 SVGAGI. This CDR3 has 13 residues. The DNA of the CDR3 is TGTGCCAGCGGTTACTCGTTTTATGCTGAGCAGTACTTC. This gives the protein CASGYSFYAEQYF.

This clonotype was picked up a small number of times. The chain joins TRBV20-1 to TRBJ1-6; tentatively, D is TRBD1 (5 bases). With 3 bases removed from V and 1 base from J, the gap between germline ends came to 13 bases. The CDR3 runs to 16 residues. In germline, CDR1 is DFQATT, CDR2 SNEGSKA (reference sequence). CDR3 nucleotides: TGCAGTGCTAGCGGGACGGAGGGGTCCTATAATTCACCCCTCCACTTT. Translated, it gives CSASGTEGSYNSPLHF.

The genes are TRBV5-6 and TRBJ2-1; D gene ambiguous. V shed 0 bases and J shed 9 bases, with 7 bases lying between them. This CDR3 spans 12 amino acids. Germline-derived CDR1 and CDR2 are SGHDT and YYEEEE. The CDR3 DNA follows: TGTGCCAGCAGCTTGGTCAAGGGTGAGCAGTTCTTC. Translating it yields CASSLVKGEQFF.

The chain employs TRBV11-2 and TRBJ1-1; D unresolved. The germline V gene encodes CDR1 SGHAT and CDR2 FQNNGV. V was trimmed by 5 bases and J by 6 bases, leaving 16 bases between them. The CDR3 has 14 residues. CDR3 bases: TGTGCCAGCAGCCGGGAGAGTGCCTTTCCTGAAGCTTTCTTT. It specifies CASSRESAFPEAFF.

Only a few counts were recorded for this clonotype. This chain links TRBV12-3 or TRBV12-4 with TRBJ2-1, with 7 bases identical to TRBD1. Losses at the gene ends were 6 bases for V and 0 bases for J; bases not matched to a gene: 8. The CDR3 has 16 residues. The CDR3 sequence is CASRLKGQSSYNEQFF. The CDR3 DNA is TGTGCCAGCAGACTAAAGGGACAGAGCTCCTACAATGAGCAGTTCTTC.

This clonotype appeared many times. The gene calls are TRBV5-1 and TRBJ2-1; 8 bases agree with TRBD2. Germline V gene lookup returns CDR1 SGHRS and CDR2 YFSETQ. The ends lost 3 bases at V and 3 bases at J; junction bases unmatched: 2. The CDR3 is made up of 14 amino acids. CDR3 region: CASSWTSNYNEQFF. CDR3 sequence (DNA): TGCGCCAGCAGCTGGACTAGCAACTACAATGAGCAGTTCTTC.

This clonotype was observed a handful of times. The chain carries TRBV20-1 and TRBJ1-6; the match to TRBD1 covers 8 bases. CDR1 DFQATT and CDR2 SNEGSKA come from the germline V gene (reference sequence). J was trimmed by 14 bases and V by 3 bases; bases with no gene match: 18. The CDR3 has 16 amino acids. CDR3 protein: CSASGALQGDREALHF. CDR3 DNA sequence: TGCAGTGCTAGTGGAGCTTTACAGGGGGACCGGGAAGCCCTCCACTTT.

This clonotype was observed a few times. The chain joins TRBV11-1 to TRBJ1-1, with TRBD1 identical over 8 bases. The ends lost 8 bases at V and 1 base at J; junction bases unmatched: 9. Germline CDR1 reads SGHAT; CDR2 reads FQDESV (reference sequence). The CDR3 is made up of 15 amino acids. CDR3 DNA: TGTGCCAGCGGACAGCAGGGGGCTCGGAACACTGAAGCTTTCTTT. Residues: CASGQQGARNTEAFF.

The sample holds many counts of this clonotype. The chain uses TRBV12-3 or TRBV12-4 and TRBJ2-1; 7 bases match TRBD2. The CDR3 is 16 residues long. V lost 4 bases, J lost 2 bases, and 8 bases stayed unmatched. The CDR3 is CASSSLGGSTYNEQFF. The CDR3 region has the DNA TGTGCCAGCAGTTCCCTCGGGGGGTCAACCTACAATGAGCAGTTCTTC.

This clonotype was seen only a few times. The junction and the germline gene differ at one end; a read error may be behind it. The chain is built from TRBV4-3 and TRBJ2-7, with TRBD2 matching 10 bases. Germline V gene lookup returns CDR1 LGHNA and CDR2 YSLEER. The CDR3 loop spans 16 amino acids. CDR3 nucleotide sequence: TGCGCCAGCAGCAAAGAAGCGGGAGGGCCCTCCTACGAGCAGTACTTC. It yields the protein CASSKEAGGPSYEQYF.

This clonotype has only a few counts. V usage is TRBV5-1 and J usage is TRBJ2-5; no reliable D call. Trimming removed 4 bases from V and 2 bases from J, with 18 bases in between. The CDR3 consists of 16 residues. Looked up from germline, CDR1 is SGHRS and CDR2 is YFSETQ. The CDR3 sequence: CASSPLSPGKQETQYF. CDR3 in DNA: TGCGCCAGCAGCCCACTCTCCCCAGGCAAGCAAGAGACCCAGTACTTC.

This clonotype was observed at least ten times. The CDR3 protein is CASTQRARNTEAFF. In DNA, the CDR3 is TGTGCCAGCACCCAACGCGCACGTAACACTGAAGCTTTCTTT. This rearrangement joins TRBV12-3 or TRBV12-4 to TRBJ1-1; D remains unclear. The V gene lost 7 bases and the J gene lost 2 bases, with 14 bases spanning the gap. This CDR3 is built from 14 residues.

This clonotype was detected only a few times. The V call is TRBV12-3 or TRBV12-4, the J call TRBJ2-6, with 9 bases identical to TRBD1. V gave up 4 bases and J gave up 8 bases; unmatched junction bases: 3. This CDR3 has 14 residues. CDR3 loop: CASSSGQGSNVLTF. The CDR3 DNA reads as TGTGCCAGCAGTTCGGGACAGGGTTCCAACGTCCTGACTTTC.

This sequence joins TRBV20-1 and TRBJ2-1; the match to TRBD2 covers 11 bases. The CDR3 extends over 14 amino acids. J lost 10 bases, V lost 1 base, and 6 bases had no gene match. Germline CDR1 and CDR2: DFQATT and SNEGSKA (reference sequence). The CDR3 coding sequence is TGCAGTGCTAGAGTGCGGCTAGCGGGAGGCGAGCAGTTCTTC. Amino acid sequence: CSARVRLAGGEQFF.

The rearrangement joins TRBV19 to TRBJ1-5; D might be TRBD1 (6 bases). Germline-derived CDR1 and CDR2 are LNHDA and SQIVND (reference sequence). With 3 bases removed from V and 4 bases from J, the gap between germline ends came to 16 bases. The CDR3 has 16 residues. CDR3 amino acids: CASSITGTKGNQPQHF. The CDR3, as DNA: TGTGCCAGTAGTATTACCGGGACAAAAGGGAATCAGCCCCAGCATTTT.

The gene calls are TRBV5-1 and TRBJ2-5, with D possibly being TRBD2 (7 bases). CDR1 and CDR2 (germline): SGHRS, YFSETQ. The ends were cut back, 0 bases at V and 5 bases at J, with 17 bases in the middle. The CDR3 covers 16 residues. The CDR3 nucleotides read TGCGCCAGCAGCTTGGCCCTCCGGGGGGCAGGCGAGACCCAGTACTTC. Translating gives CASSLALRGAGETQYF. The complete variable domain, with remaining parts taken from reference TRBV5-1 and TRBJ2-5, reads KAGVTQTPRYLIKTRGQQVTLSCSPISGHRSVSWYQQTPGQGLQFLFEYFSETQRNKGNFPGRFSGRQFSNSRSEMNVSTLELGDSALYLCASSLALRGAGETQYFGPGTRLLVL.

The sample holds a few counts of this clonotype. J is TRBJ2-5 and V is TRBV7-9; D is undetermined. The CDR3 sequence is 16 residues long. Deletions cut 1 base from V and 1 base from J, with 13 bases between. Germline values: CDR1 SEHNR, CDR2 FQNEAQ (reference sequence). In DNA form, the CDR3 reads TGTGCCAGCAGCTTAGAGGCTCTTATTGCCCAAGAGACCCAGTACTTC. This codes for CASSLEALIAQETQYF.

This clonotype was seen many times. V gene TRBV20-1 combines with J gene TRBJ2-5; 8 nucleotides match TRBD2. The trim removed 6 bases at V and 3 bases at J, leaving 6 bases unmatched. The CDR3 totals 13 residues. The V gene's germline CDR1 is DFQATT and CDR2 SNEGSKA (reference sequence). This CDR3 is CSATRTSKETQYF. CDR3 nucleotide sequence: TGCAGTGCCACCCGGACTAGCAAAGAGACCCAGTACTTC.

This clonotype was detected only a few times. The chain has TRBV5-6 and TRBJ2-3; TRBD2 agrees at 7 bases. Per germline, CDR1 SGHDT and CDR2 YYEEEE. V lost 4 bases, J lost 0 bases, and 8 bases stayed unmatched. This CDR3 is built from 16 residues. As DNA, the CDR3 is TGTGCCAGCAGCCGGGCGGGGGTATCTAGCACAGATACGCAGTATTTT. Its protein is CASSRAGVSSTDTQYF. Looking up the rest from reference TRBV5-6 and TRBJ2-3 gives the full variable domain: DAGVTQSPTHLIKTRGQQVTLRCSPKSGHDTVSWYQQALGQGPQFIFQYYEEEERQRGNFPDRFSGHQFPNYSSELNVNALLLGDSALYLCASSRAGVSSTDTQYFGPGTRLTVL.

This clonotype was found many times. The chain joins TRBV29-1 to TRBJ2-1, with TRBD1 identical over 7 bases. V was pared by 7 bases and J by 0 bases, with 6 bases of the junction left unmatched. CDR1 and CDR2 from the germline V gene are SQVTM and ANQGSEA. The CDR3 covers 14 residues. The CDR3 bases are TGCAGCGGCCAAAGGACAGGCTCCTACAATGAGCAGTTCTTC. Translating it yields CSGQRTGSYNEQFF.